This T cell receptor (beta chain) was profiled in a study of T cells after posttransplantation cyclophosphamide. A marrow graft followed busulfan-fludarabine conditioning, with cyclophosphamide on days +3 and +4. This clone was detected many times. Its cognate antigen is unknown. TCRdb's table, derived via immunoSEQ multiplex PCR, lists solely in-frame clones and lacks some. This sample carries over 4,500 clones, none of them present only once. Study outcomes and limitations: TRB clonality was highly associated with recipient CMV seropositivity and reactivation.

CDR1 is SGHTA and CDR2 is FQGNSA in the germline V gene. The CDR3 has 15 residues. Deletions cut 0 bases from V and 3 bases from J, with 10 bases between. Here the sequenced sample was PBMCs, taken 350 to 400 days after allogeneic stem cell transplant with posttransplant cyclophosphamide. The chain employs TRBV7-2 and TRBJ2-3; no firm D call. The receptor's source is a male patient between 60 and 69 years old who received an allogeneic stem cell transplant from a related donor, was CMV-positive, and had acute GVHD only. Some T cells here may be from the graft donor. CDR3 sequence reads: CASSLATAVTDTQYF. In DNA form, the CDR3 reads TGTGCCAGCAGCTTAGCAACTGCGGTTACAGATACGCAGTATTTT.